This record covers a single TCR beta chain. What it binds is unknown. CDR3 size: 15 residues. CDR1 and CDR2 (germline): SNHLY, FYNNEI. Trimming took 3 bases from V and 6 from J; bases not matched to a gene: 9. Healthy Caucasians alone served as donors. One entry per CDR3 protein, called by TCRdb with MiXCR from the 5' RACE reads. The table shows 1.5 million to 2 million distinct CDR3 sequences, with under 35% occurring only once. This record belongs to a study of identical twins. Overall study results and limits: Cord blood beta clonotypes that were abundant carried fewer insertions, and memory repertoires showed no such trend. Conclusions rested on cross-sectional statistics rather than following the same donors. Where beta out-of-frame sequences were concerned, excess twin sharing was weaker.

This rearrangement joins TRBV2 to TRBJ2-3; 7 nucleotides match TRBD2. This receptor was obtained from a newborn girl in good health. Specimen: cord blood. Here the CDR3 DNA reads TGTGCCAGCAGTGACGGACTAGGCCGCTTGGATACGCAGTATTTT. Translated: CASSDGLGRLDTQYF.